The rows below give T cell receptor beta chains drawn from one sample of a study of cytomegalovirus exposure and HLA in healthy donors. Sequencing was performed with immunoSEQ multiplex PCR; in TCRdb, only in-frame clones are kept and a portion is missing. Of about 160,000 clones listed, about 81% are singletons. Specimen: PBMCs. The receptors were gathered from a woman between 18 and 30 years old in good health and CMV-seronegative. Each CDR3 is given with its conserved first and last residue.

v_gene,CDR3aa
TRBV6-6,CASSSRTRHEKLFF
TRBV5-5,CASIGVQTGTGELFF
TRBV6-5,CASSSLTARFEAFF
TRBV7-2,CASSLTRYNEQFF
TRBV6-1,CASSGWDRSSSSNYGYTF
TRBV6-5,CASSPWTSGSYEQYF
TRBV7-8,CASSSPQRGGQYF
TRBV25-1,CASSDTAREEKLFF
TRBV4-1,CASSLIEDYEQYF
TRBV5-1,CASSLDRALYEQYF
TRBV27,CASSPRSGRVGYEQYF
TRBV27,CASSFLARSSYNEQFF
TRBV5-1,CASSVLSGPYEQYF
TRBV11-2,CASSAPGGTEAFF
TRBV6-5,CASTLGGQLNSPLHF
TRBV10-3,CAISDGPRQFF
TRBV5-6,CASSWGTSRRRTDTQYF
TRBV9,CASSVDSGATNEKLFF
TRBV2,CASSVTPNSPLHF
TRBV4-1,CASSQGDRATNEKLFF
TRBV19,CASSPPDRMNTEAFF
TRBV28,CASSPNRGSDTEAFF
TRBV29-1,CSVEGPTRYEQYF
TRBV27,CASSLSWGAGSYVLTF
TRBV19,CASTQDRELETEAFF
TRBV21-1,CASSKGGTGVFVEAFF
TRBV6-5,CASSSRQGRGETQYF
TRBV7-2,CASSSLLAGGEETQYF
TRBV7-9,CSSSVRGAGETQYF
TRBV5-6,CASSLVPGGTEAFF
TRBV5-1,CASRSGTSGGGDEQFF
TRBV29-1,CSVALGGVSNEQFF
TRBV7-8,CASSLAGSDGEQFF
TRBV18,CASSGTAPTNTGELFF
TRBV28,CASSRADGTDTQYF
TRBV19,CASSINNEQFF
TRBV27,CASSYDRVLAGANVLTF
TRBV5-1,CASSSSGGRGSGANVLTF
TRBV19,CASSGRTSTGEQYF